What follows describes a single T cell receptor (beta chain). As yet, its antigen is unknown. Looked up from germline, CDR1 is SEHNR and CDR2 is FQNEAQ (reference sequence). The ends were cut back, 5 bases at V and 9 bases at J, with 10 bases in the middle. This CDR3 region has 11 residues. The data belong to a study of T cell responses to AZD1222 COVID-19 vaccine. Here immunoSEQ multiplex PCR was the method, and the copy in TCRdb shows in-frame clones only, minus some. The repertoire holds around 140,000 clones, 75% to 85% seen once, with 6.5% to 8.5% in the top ten. Study-level results: It should be noted that donors were predominantly white British and more often female, and clonal diversity was possibly underestimated. After two AZD1222 doses, spike-specific TCR breadth and depth rose versus day 0. Just 6 or 7 people given AZD1222 tested seropositive at baseline. As reported, nearly half of all spike-specific TCRs target variant regions that are unmutated.

The receptor was isolated from an adult who received the MenACWY meningococcal vaccine as a control. The chain has TRBV7-9 and TRBJ1-2; tentatively, D is TRBD1 (5 bases). This specimen consisted of peripheral blood, obtained 28 days after the second dose of the MenACWY control vaccine. The CDR3 region is CASSPDISYTF. As DNA, the CDR3 is TGTGCCAGCAGCCCGGACATTAGCTACACCTTC.